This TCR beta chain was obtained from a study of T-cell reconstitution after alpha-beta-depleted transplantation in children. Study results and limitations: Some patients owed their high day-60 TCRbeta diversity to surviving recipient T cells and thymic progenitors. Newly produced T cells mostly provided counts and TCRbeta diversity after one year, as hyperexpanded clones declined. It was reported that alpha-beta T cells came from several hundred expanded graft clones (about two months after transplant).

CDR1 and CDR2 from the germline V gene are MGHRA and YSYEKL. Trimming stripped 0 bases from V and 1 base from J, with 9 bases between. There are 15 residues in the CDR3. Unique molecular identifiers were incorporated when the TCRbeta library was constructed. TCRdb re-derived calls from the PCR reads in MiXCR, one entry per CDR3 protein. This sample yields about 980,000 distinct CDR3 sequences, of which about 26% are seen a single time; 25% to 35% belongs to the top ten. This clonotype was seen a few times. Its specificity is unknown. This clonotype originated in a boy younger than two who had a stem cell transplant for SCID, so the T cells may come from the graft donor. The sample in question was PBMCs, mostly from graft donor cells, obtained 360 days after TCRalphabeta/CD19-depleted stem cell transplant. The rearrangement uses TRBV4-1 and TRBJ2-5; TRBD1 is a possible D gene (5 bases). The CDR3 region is CASSQESGLQETQYF. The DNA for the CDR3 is TGCGCCAGCAGCCAAGAATCAGGGCTCCAAGAGACCCAGTACTTC.